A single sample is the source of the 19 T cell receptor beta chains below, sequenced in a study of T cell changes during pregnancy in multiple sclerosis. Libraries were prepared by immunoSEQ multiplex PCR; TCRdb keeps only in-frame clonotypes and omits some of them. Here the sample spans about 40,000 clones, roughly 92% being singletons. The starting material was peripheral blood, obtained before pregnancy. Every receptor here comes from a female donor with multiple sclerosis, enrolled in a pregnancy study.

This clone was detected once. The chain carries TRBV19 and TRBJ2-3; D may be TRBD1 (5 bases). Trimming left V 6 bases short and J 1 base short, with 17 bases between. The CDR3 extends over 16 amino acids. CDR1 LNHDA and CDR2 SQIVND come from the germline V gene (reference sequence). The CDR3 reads CASSANRLWGTDTQYF. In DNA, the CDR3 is TGTGCCAGTAGCGCTAACAGGCTTTGGGGCACAGATACGCAGTATTTT. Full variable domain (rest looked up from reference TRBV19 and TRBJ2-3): DGGITQSPKYLFRKEGQNVTLSCEQNLNHDAMYWYRQDPGQGLRLIYYSQIVNDFQKGDIAEGYSVSREKKESFPLTVTSAQKNPTAFYLCASSANRLWGTDTQYFGPGTRLTVL.

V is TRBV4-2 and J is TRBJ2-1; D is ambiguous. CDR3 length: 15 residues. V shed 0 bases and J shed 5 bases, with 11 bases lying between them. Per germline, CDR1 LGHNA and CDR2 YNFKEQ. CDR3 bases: TGTGCCAGCAGCCAAGATAATCTGCAGAACAATGAGCAGTTCTTC. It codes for CASSQDNLQNNEQFF.

The CDR3 here is CASSSQGNYGYTF. In nucleotides, the CDR3 is TGTGCCAGCAGCTCGCAGGGGAACTATGGCTACACCTTC. J is TRBJ1-2 and V is TRBV5-6, with D possibly TRBD1 on 6 matching bases. The CDR3 is made up of 13 amino acids. V gave up 3 bases and J gave up 2 bases, with 8 bases separating them. From germline, CDR1 is SGHDT and CDR2 YYEEEE.

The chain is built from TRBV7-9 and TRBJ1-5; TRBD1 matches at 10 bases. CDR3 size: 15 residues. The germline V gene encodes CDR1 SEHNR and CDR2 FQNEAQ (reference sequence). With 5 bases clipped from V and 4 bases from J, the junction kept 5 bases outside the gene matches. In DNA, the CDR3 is TGTGCCAGCAGCCAAGACAGGGGGCAAAATCAGCCCCAGCATTTT. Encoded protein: CASSQDRGQNQPQHF. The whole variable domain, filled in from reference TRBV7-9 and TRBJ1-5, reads DTGVSQNPRHKITKRGQNVTFRCDPISEHNRLYWYRQTLGQGPEFLTYFQNEAQLEKSRLLSDRFSAERPKGSFSTLEIQRTEQGDSAMYLCASSQDRGQNQPQHFGDGTRLSIL.

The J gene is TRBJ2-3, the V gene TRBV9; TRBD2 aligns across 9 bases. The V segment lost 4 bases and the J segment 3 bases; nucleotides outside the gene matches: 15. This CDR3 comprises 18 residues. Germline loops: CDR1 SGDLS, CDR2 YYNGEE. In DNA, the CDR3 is TGTGCCAGCAGCTTGAGTGGGGTAGCGGGAGTCCCAACAGATACGCAGTATTTT. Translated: CASSLSGVAGVPTDTQYF.

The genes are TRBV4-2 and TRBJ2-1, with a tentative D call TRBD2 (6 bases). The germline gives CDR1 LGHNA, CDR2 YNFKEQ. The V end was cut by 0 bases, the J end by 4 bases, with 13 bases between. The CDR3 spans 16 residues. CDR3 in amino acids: CASSQDLVGRYNEQFF. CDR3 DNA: TGTGCCAGCAGCCAAGATCTGGTAGGGAGGTACAATGAGCAGTTCTTC.

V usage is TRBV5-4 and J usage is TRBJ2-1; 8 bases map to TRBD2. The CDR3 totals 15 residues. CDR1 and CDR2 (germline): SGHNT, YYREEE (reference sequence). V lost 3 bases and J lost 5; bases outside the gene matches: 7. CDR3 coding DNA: TGTGCCAGCAGCTCGGACCGACTAGCGCACAATGAGCAGTTCTTC. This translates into CASSSDRLAHNEQFF.

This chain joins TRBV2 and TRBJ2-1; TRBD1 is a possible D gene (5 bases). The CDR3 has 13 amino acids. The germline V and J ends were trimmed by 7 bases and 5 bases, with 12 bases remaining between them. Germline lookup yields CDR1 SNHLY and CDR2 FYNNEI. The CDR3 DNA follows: TGTGCCAGCACCCAGGAAGGGGACAATGAGCAGTTCTTC. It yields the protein CASTQEGDNEQFF.

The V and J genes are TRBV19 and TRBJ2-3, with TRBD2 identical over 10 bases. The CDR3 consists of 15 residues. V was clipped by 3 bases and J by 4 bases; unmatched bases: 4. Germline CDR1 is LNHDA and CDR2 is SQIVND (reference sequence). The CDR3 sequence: CASSILAGAPDTQYF. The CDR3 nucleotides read TGTGCCAGTAGTATCCTAGCGGGAGCGCCAGATACGCAGTATTTT.

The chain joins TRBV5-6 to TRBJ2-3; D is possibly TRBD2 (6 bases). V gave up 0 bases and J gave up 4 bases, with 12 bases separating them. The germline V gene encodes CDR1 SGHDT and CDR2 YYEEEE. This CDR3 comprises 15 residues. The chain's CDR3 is CASSLAQGLPDTQYF. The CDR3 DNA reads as TGTGCCAGCAGCTTGGCGCAGGGACTCCCAGATACGCAGTATTTT.

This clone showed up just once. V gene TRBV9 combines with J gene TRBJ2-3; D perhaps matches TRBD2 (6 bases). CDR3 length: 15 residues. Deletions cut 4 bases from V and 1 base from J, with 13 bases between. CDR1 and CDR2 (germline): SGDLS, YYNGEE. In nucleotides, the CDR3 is TGTGCCAGCAGCACGAAAGGGGAGGGCACAGATACGCAGTATTTT. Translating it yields CASSTKGEGTDTQYF. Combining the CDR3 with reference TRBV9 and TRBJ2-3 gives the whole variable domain DSGVTQTPKHLITATGQRVTLRCSPRSGDLSVYWYQQSLDQGLQFLIQYYNGEERAKGNILERFSAQQFPDLHSELNLSSLELGDSALYFCASSTKGEGTDTQYFGPGTRLTVL.

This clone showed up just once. Here the CDR3 reads CASNPNSGHYEQYF. CDR3 DNA: TGCGCCAGCAACCCCAATAGCGGACACTACGAGCAGTACTTC. This chain joins TRBV5-1 and TRBJ2-7, with D possibly matching TRBD2 (6 bases). This CDR3 is built from 14 residues. The germline V gene encodes CDR1 SGHRS and CDR2 YFSETQ. The V gene lost 6 bases and the J gene lost 3 bases, with 16 bases spanning the gap.

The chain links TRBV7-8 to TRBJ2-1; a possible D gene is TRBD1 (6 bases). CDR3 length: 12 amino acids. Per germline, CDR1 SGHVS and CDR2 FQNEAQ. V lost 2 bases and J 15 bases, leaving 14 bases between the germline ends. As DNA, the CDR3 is TGTGCCAGCAGCTTATCGGACAGTCGTTGGTTCTTC. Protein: CASSLSDSRWFF.

The CDR3 region is CASGLGDTTNEKLFF. The DNA for the CDR3 is TGTGCTAGTGGTTTGGGGGACACAACTAATGAAAAACTGTTTTTT. This rearrangement joins TRBV12-5 to TRBJ1-4; D may be TRBD1 (6 bases). Trimming removed 1 base at V and 0 bases at J, with 6 bases between. CDR1 LGHNT and CDR2 FRNRAP come from the germline V gene. This CDR3 has 15 amino acids.

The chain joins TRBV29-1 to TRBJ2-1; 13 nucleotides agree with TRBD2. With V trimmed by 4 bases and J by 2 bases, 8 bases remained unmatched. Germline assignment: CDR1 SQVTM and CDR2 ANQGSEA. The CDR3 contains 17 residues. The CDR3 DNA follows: TGCAGCGTTGTCCTGACTAGCGGGGGGATCGCCTACAATGAGCAGTTCTTC. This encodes CSVVLTSGGIAYNEQFF.

This chain's CDR3 is CASSTGLASYEQYF. The CDR3 bases are TGTGCCAGCAGTACCGGACTAGCCTCCTACGAGCAGTACTTC. V and J are TRBV6-5 and TRBJ2-7; 8 nucleotides line up with TRBD2. J gave up 0 bases and V 5 bases, and 3 bases lay outside the gene matches. The CDR3 loop spans 14 amino acids. Germline V gives CDR1 MNHEY, CDR2 SVGAGI.

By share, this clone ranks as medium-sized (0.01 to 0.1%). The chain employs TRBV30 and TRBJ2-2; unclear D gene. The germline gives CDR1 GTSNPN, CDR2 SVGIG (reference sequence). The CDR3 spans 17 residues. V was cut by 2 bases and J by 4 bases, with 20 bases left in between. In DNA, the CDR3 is TGTGCCTGGAGTCGCGTCAGATCAAGCGTCGGCACCGGGGAGCTGTTTTTT. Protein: CAWSRVRSSVGTGELFF.

This CDR3 reads CASSSSGYEDTQYF. The CDR3 DNA sequence: TGCGCCAGCAGCAGTAGCGGGTATGAAGATACGCAGTATTTT. The genes are TRBV5-1 and TRBJ2-3, with 7 bases that match TRBD2. The CDR3 contains 14 residues. With 4 bases clipped from V and 5 bases from J, the junction kept 7 bases outside the gene matches. Germline V CDR1 and CDR2: SGHRS, YFSETQ.

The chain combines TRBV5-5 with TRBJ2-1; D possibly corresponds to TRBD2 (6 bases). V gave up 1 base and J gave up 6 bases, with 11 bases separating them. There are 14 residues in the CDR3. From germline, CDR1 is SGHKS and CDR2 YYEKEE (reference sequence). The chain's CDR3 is CASSLRLDLNEQFF. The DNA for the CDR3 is TGTGCCAGCAGCTTGAGACTAGATCTCAATGAGCAGTTCTTC.